The T cell receptor beta chain under discussion was sequenced for a study of cytomegalovirus exposure and HLA in healthy donors. Note on this clone: Its antigen is currently unknown.

Here immunoSEQ multiplex PCR was the method, and the copy in TCRdb shows in-frame clones only, minus some. The repertoire has 65,000 to 75,000 clones, roughly 93% of them found once; the top ten carry roughly 3.2%. The V and J ends lost 0 bases and 7 bases respectively, with 13 bases between them. Germline V gives CDR1 SGHAT, CDR2 FQDESV (reference sequence). This CDR3 spans 15 amino acids. General study points: A list of 164 TCR beta chains associated with cytomegalovirus was given.

The receptor was derived from a woman aged 18-29 years in good health and CMV-seropositive. Sample: PBMCs. The rearrangement joins TRBV11-1 to TRBJ1-5; D unclear. CDR3 sequence: CASSLALSGRQPQHF. In DNA form, the CDR3 reads TGTGCCAGCAGCTTAGCATTATCGGGGAGGCAGCCCCAGCATTTT.